This entry is about one TCR beta chain. Its antigen remains unknown. TCRdb re-called the reads through MiXCR, storing one row per CDR3 protein. Of around 430,000 distinct CDR3 sequences listed, about 44% are singletons. The data were obtained in a study of T cell repertoires in cytomegalovirus infection. On the study more broadly: Alongside well-studied HLA-B-restricted CMV epitopes, recently identified HLA-C-restricted CMV epitopes were also used. The public TCR beta signatures pointed to both CMV infection and matching HLA type.

V trimming: 6 bases; J trimming: 6 bases; junction bases outside the gene matches: 11. The CDR3 runs to 15 residues. The source of this sequence is a human donor in good health (CMV status not recorded). Some clones in this sample may be carry-over from other donors' samples. V gene TRBV12-3 or TRBV12-4 combines with J gene TRBJ1-5, with 7 bases that match TRBD1. Sequenced material: cultured PBMCs, taken from culture after CMV antigen stimulation. The CDR3: CASSRLQGSVQPQHF. The CDR3 DNA follows: TGTGCCAGCAGCCGGTTACAGGGGTCGGTTCAGCCCCAGCATTTT.